This T cell receptor (beta chain) was profiled in a study of blood T cell repertoires in COVID-19. Overall study context: The origin of the acute and convalescent COVID-19 samples was the United States, Italy and Spain.

CDR1 and CDR2 from the germline V gene are SGHTA and FQGNSA. The CDR3 length is 14 residues. V dropped 3 bases and J dropped 1 base, with 9 bases sitting between them. Recovery among Cohort 3 donors was established by two negative PCRs, clearance, or symptom resolution. Original processing notes: From reference gene primer amplification, estimates of nucleated cell counts were derived. TCRdb keeps only in-frame clones here, not all; method: immunoSEQ multiplex PCR. The V and J calls and clone size are taken from that table; D and trimming were inferred from the DNA. This sample has about 280,000 clones, with around nine tenths found just once.

Sequenced input: PBMCs or T cells enriched from blood (not recorded which). The gene calls are TRBV7-2 and TRBJ1-1; no clear D gene. The clonotype was recovered from a woman between 40 and 55 years old who had recovered from COVID-19. DNA of the CDR3: TGTGCCAGCAGCTTGCGGGGAGCGAACACTGAAGCTTTCTTT. Translation: CASSLRGANTEAFF.